This is a list of T cell receptor beta chains from one sample in a study of blood T cell repertoires in COVID-19. Profiling relied on immunoSEQ multiplex PCR, and the TCRdb table lists in-frame clones only, not all of them. Of under 60,000 clones listed, approximately 80% are singletons. Sequencing was performed on peripheral blood. The receptors were sampled from a human donor in a cohort sampled during active COVID-19. Each CDR3 is given with its conserved first and last residue. The order of the fields is clone size, D gene, V gene, J gene, CDR3 protein, CDR3 DNA. D genes are given only for firm matches. Expanded clones are given a class, and other clones once, few, many or no size at all.

>.|TRBD1|TRBV6-2/TRBV6-3|TRBJ2-7
CASSLLPGQGNYEQYF
TGTGCCAGCAGCTTGCTCCCTGGACAGGGGAACTACGAGCAGTACTTC
>.|TRBD1|TRBV11-2|TRBJ1-2
CASSFTGAGYGYTF
TGTGCCAGCAGTTTTACAGGGGCCGGCTATGGCTACACCTTC
>once|.|TRBV7-3|TRBJ2-1
CASSLTRGSGAYNEQFF
TGTGCCAGCAGCTTAACTCGGGGGAGTGGGGCCTACAATGAGCAGTTCTTC
>few|.|TRBV6-5|TRBJ1-2
CASSYSRDNYGYTF
TGTGCCAGCAGTTACTCCCGAGATAACTATGGCTACACCTTC
>.|.|TRBV2|TRBJ2-5
CASSGTAQETQYF
TGTGCCAGCAGTGGGACAGCTCAAGAGACCCAGTACTTC
>few|TRBD2|TRBV18|TRBJ2-3
CASSPHGLAGGGTQYF
TGTGCCAGCTCACCGCATGGACTAGCGGGAGGGGGTACGCAGTATTTT
>.|.|TRBV29-1|TRBJ1-1
CSVMTVANTEAFF
TGCAGCGTGATGACAGTGGCGAACACTGAAGCTTTCTTT
>.|TRBD2|TRBV5-4|TRBJ2-7
CASTYTSESSYEQYF
TGTGCCAGCACGTATACTAGCGAGAGCTCCTACGAGCAGTACTTC
>.|.|TRBV7-2|TRBJ2-2
CASSLGAIRTGELFF
TGTGCCAGCAGCTTAGGGGCCATCCGCACCGGGGAGCTGTTTTTT
>.|TRBD1|TRBV28|TRBJ1-2
CASSLGDRRGYTF
TGTGCCAGCAGTTTAGGGGACAGGCGAGGCTACACCTTC
>.|TRBD2|TRBV6-6|TRBJ2-5
CASTNGALAGGVTQYF
TGTGCCAGCACCAACGGGGCCCTAGCGGGGGGAGTGACCCAGTACTTC
>.|TRBD1|TRBV18|TRBJ1-1
CASSPGQGNTEAFF
TGTGCCAGCTCACCCGGACAGGGCAACACTGAAGCTTTCTTT
>.|.|TRBV10-3|TRBJ2-2
CAISGGQGCGELFF
TGTGCCATCAGCGGGGGGCAGGGGTGCGGGGAGCTGTTTTTT
>.|.|TRBV5-8|TRBJ2-3
CASSSKWGSSLTDTQYF
TGTGCCAGCAGCTCAAAGTGGGGCTCATCTCTGACAGATACGCAGTATTTT
>once|TRBD1|TRBV5-5|TRBJ1-1
CASSRGDRGYTEAFF
TGTGCCAGCAGCCGAGGGGACAGGGGGTACACTGAAGCTTTCTTT
>few|.|TRBV11-2|TRBJ1-2
CASSPSFVYGYTF
TGTGCCAGCAGCCCCTCCTTCGTCTATGGCTACACCTTC
>.|.|TRBV5-6|TRBJ1-1
CASSFRGRAFF
TGTGCCAGCAGCTTCAGGGGTAGAGCTTTCTTT
>.|.|TRBV6-1|TRBJ2-2
CASSALAVANTGELFF
TGTGCCAGCAGTGCACTCGCGGTCGCGAACACCGGGGAGCTGTTTTTT
>.|TRBD1|TRBV5-1|TRBJ1-6
CASRDYDRDTLRDSPLHF
TGCGCCAGCAGAGACTACGACAGGGACACGCTTCGGGATTCACCCCTCCACTTT
>.|.|TRBV7-9|TRBJ1-1
CASSLVSGLGFF
TGTGCCAGCAGCTTAGTATCAGGGTTAGGTTTCTTT
>.|TRBD2|TRBV4-2|TRBJ2-5
CASSQSSLAGQETQYF
TGTGCCAGCAGCCAATCATCACTAGCGGGGCAAGAGACCCAGTACTTC
>.|TRBD1|TRBV5-5|TRBJ1-3
CASSLDRGLRNTIYF
TGTGCCAGCAGCTTGGACAGGGGGCTTAGAAACACCATATATTTT
>.|.|TRBV20-1|TRBJ2-7
CSAKQGAEQYF
TGCAGTGCTAAACAGGGAGCCGAGCAGTACTTC
>.|TRBD2|TRBV19|TRBJ2-1
CASSIFLAGGANEQFF
TGTGCCAGTAGTATTTTCCTAGCGGGTGGTGCGAATGAGCAGTTCTTC
>.|TRBD1|TRBV2|TRBJ1-5
CASTGTGRGNQPQHF
TGTGCCAGCACCGGGACAGGGAGAGGGAATCAGCCCCAGCATTTT
>.|.|TRBV15|TRBJ1-4
CATSRESGAYEKLFF
TGTGCCACCAGCAGAGAAAGTGGGGCATACGAAAAACTGTTTTTT
>few|.|TRBV4-2|TRBJ2-2
CASSQVDRNTGELFF
TGTGCCAGCAGCCAAGTGGACAGGAACACCGGGGAGCTGTTTTTT
>.|.|TRBV12-2|TRBJ2-3
CASRLAGATSVDPTDTQYF
TGTGCAAGTCGCTTAGCCGGGGCCACTAGCGTGGACCCCACAGATACGCAGTATTTT
>.|.|TRBV5-1|TRBJ1-2
CASKEELSYGYTF
TGCGCCAGCAAGGAGGAATTGAGCTATGGCTACACCTTC
>.|.|TRBV21-1|TRBJ2-5
CASSKGWGQGAGETQYF
.
>few|TRBD1|TRBV27|TRBJ1-5
CASSRMTGAGSNQPQHF
TGTGCCAGCAGTCGCATGACAGGGGCAGGGAGCAATCAGCCCCAGCATTTT
>.|.|TRBV4-3|TRBJ1-3
CASSREVFGGFSGNTIYF
TGCGCCAGCAGCCGCGAAGTCTTCGGCGGCTTCTCTGGAAACACCATATATTTT
>.|.|TRBV9|TRBJ2-5
CASSFATGGGETQYF
TGTGCCAGCAGCTTCGCGACAGGCGGGGGAGAGACCCAGTACTTC
>.|.|TRBV4-2|TRBJ1-5
CASSQGGDQGAQHF
TGTGCCAGCAGCCAAGGGGGGGACCAGGGAGCCCAGCATTTT
>few|TRBD2|TRBV6-5|TRBJ2-3
CASNQAGETDTQYF
TGTGCCAGCAACCAAGCGGGGGAAACAGATACGCAGTATTTT
>.|.|TRBV12-3/TRBV12-4|TRBJ1-2
CASSFSGGPSF
TGTGCCAGCAGTTTCAGCGGGGGGCCCAGCTTC
>.|.|TRBV5-1|TRBJ2-2
CASSFRNTGELFF
TGCGCCAGCAGCTTCCGGAACACCGGGGAGCTGTTTTTT
>many|.|TRBV27|TRBJ2-1
CASSLSQGTREQFF
TGTGCCAGCAGTTTATCTCAGGGAACTCGCGAGCAGTTCTTC
>.|.|TRBV18|TRBJ2-5
CASSPGDFQETQYF
TGTGCCAGCTCACCGGGGGACTTCCAAGAGACCCAGTACTTC
>once|TRBD2|TRBV5-1|TRBJ2-1
CASSLGLAEGNEQFF
TGCGCCAGCAGCTTGGGACTAGCGGAAGGCAATGAGCAGTTCTTC
>.|.|TRBV30|TRBJ2-7
CAWSPPFTAWSGEQYF
TGTGCCTGGAGTCCGCCATTCACGGCCTGGAGTGGCGAGCAGTACTTC
>few|.|TRBV28|TRBJ2-7
CASRPMDFLVDEQYF
TGTGCCAGCAGACCCATGGACTTCCTCGTGGACGAGCAGTACTTC
>.|TRBD1|TRBV9|TRBJ1-1
CASSEFDRVGAREAFF
TGTGCCAGCAGCGAATTTGACAGGGTCGGGGCCCGTGAAGCTTTCTTT